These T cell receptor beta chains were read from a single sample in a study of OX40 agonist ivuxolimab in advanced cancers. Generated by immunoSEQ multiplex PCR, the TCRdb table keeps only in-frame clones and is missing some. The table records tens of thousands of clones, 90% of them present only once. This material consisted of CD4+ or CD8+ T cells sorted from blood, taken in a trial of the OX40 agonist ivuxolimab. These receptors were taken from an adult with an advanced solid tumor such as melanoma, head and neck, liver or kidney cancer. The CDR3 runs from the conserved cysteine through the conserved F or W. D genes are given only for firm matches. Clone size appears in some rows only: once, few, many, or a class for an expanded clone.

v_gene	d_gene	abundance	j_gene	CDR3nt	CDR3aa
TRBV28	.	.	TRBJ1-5	TGTGCCAGCAGTTTAGGAGGGGGCAATCAGCCCCAGCATTTT	CASSLGGGNQPQHF
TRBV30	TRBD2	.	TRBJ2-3	TGTGCCTGGAGTACCAGCGGGATTACAGATACGCAGTATTTT	CAWSTSGITDTQYF
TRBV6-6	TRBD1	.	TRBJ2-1	TGTGCCAGCAAGGACAGGGGCAATGAGCAGTTCTTC	CASKDRGNEQFF
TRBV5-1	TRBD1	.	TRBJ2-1	TGCGCCAGCAGCTTGGATGGGACAGGGGCCAATGAGCAGTTCTTC	CASSLDGTGANEQFF
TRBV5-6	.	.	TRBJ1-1	TGTGCCAGCAGCTCCCCACGGACTGAAGCTTTCTTT	CASSSPRTEAFF
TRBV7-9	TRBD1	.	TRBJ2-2	TGTGCCAGCAGCCCGGGACAGGGGAACACCGGGGAGCTGTTTTTT	CASSPGQGNTGELFF
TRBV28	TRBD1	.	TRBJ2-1	TGTGCCAGCAGTTCGAGTCCGGGACAGAGCTCCTACAATGAGCAGTTCTTC	CASSSSPGQSSYNEQFF
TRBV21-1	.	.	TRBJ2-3	TGTGCCAGCAGAAGTGATAGCGGGAGGACGACTAGCACAGATACGCAGTATTTT	CASRSDSGRTTSTDTQYF
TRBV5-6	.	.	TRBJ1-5	TGTGCCAGCAGCCCGAGGGGCCGGACGGGACAGCCCCAGCATTTT	CASSPRGRTGQPQHF
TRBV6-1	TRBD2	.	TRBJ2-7	TGTGCCAGCAGAACTAGCGGTCCCTACGAGCAGTACTTC	CASRTSGPYEQYF
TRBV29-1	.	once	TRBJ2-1	TGCAGCGCCGGACAGCCGCCCTCCTACAATGAGCAGTTCTTC	CSAGQPPSYNEQFF
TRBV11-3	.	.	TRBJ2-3	TGTGCCAGCAGCTTAGCCCCGCACGGCACAGATACGCAGTATTTT	CASSLAPHGTDTQYF
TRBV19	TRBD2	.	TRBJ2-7	TGTGCCAGTAGTGCTAGCGGGGTGGCCTACGAGCAGTACTTC	CASSASGVAYEQYF
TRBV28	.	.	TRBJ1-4	TGTGCCAGCAGTTTTGGGGACCCAACTAATGAAAAACTGTTTTTT	CASSFGDPTNEKLFF
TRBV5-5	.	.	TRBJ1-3	TGTGCCAGCAGCTACGGGGGCCTTGGAAACACCATATATTTT	CASSYGGLGNTIYF
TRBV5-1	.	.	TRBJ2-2	TGCGCCAGCAACCCCAGGAACACCGGGGAGCTGTTTTTT	CASNPRNTGELFF
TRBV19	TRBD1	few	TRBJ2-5	TGTGCCAGTAGTAGTCGGGACAGGCAAACAGGGGAGACCCAGTACTTC	CASSSRDRQTGETQYF
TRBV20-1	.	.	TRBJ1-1	TGCAGTGCTAGAGAGCCAGAAGAAGCTTTCTTT	CSAREPEEAFF
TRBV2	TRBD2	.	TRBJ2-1	TGTGCCAGCAGGACTAGCGGTTACAATGAGCAGTTCTTC	CASRTSGYNEQFF
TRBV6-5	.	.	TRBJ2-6	TGTGCCAGCAGTTACATCAGGGCTGGGGCCAACGTCCTGACTTTC	CASSYIRAGANVLTF
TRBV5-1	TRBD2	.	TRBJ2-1	TGCGCCAGCAGCTCGGAACCTGGGACTAGCGGGACCTCCTACAATGAGCAGTTCTTC	CASSSEPGTSGTSYNEQFF
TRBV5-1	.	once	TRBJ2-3	TGTGCCAGCAGCCTAACACTGGATACGCAGTATTTT	CASSLTLDTQYF
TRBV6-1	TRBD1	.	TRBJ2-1	TGTGCCAGCAGTGTCGGACAGGGGGGCGAGCAGTTCTTC	CASSVGQGGEQFF
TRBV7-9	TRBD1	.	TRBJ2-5	TGTGCCAGCAGCTTCCGGGACAGCCAAGAGACCCAGTACTTC	CASSFRDSQETQYF
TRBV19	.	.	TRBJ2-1	TGTGCCAGTAGTATAACCGGAGACACCGGGGATGAGCAGTTCTTC	CASSITGDTGDEQFF
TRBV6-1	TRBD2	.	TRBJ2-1	TGTGCCAGCAGGGGACTAGCGGCCTACAATGAGCAGTTCTTC	CASRGLAAYNEQFF
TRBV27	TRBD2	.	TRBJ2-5	TGTGCCAGCAGTTTGGGCCTAGCGGGAGGGGGGGAGACCCAGTACTTC	CASSLGLAGGGETQYF